One sample yielded the 18 T cell receptor beta chains listed below, sequenced in a study of T cell changes during pregnancy in multiple sclerosis. Produced via immunoSEQ multiplex PCR; TCRdb's table is partial and in-frame only. The sample lists about 100,000 clones; 90% to 95% were seen once. Here the sequenced sample was peripheral blood, taken in the second trimester of pregnancy. The receptors stem from a female donor with multiple sclerosis, enrolled in a pregnancy study.

This chain joins TRBV27 and TRBJ2-6, with 7 nucleotides matching TRBD1. Germline CDR1 reads MNHEY; CDR2 reads SMNVEV (reference sequence). V lost 5 bases, J lost 0 bases, and 10 bases stayed unmatched. There are 18 residues in the CDR3. For the CDR3, the DNA is TGTGCCAGCAGTCCCCGGACAGGTTTTCTCTCTGGGGCCAACGTCCTGACTTTC. It yields the protein CASSPRTGFLSGANVLTF.

This clone has a single count. The genes are TRBV7-8 and TRBJ2-1; no clear D gene. The CDR3 is 13 residues long. V lost 1 base to trimming and J lost 10 bases, with 11 bases between them. Germline CDR1 SGHVS, CDR2 FQNEAQ. CDR3 amino acids: CASSLDPRWEQFF. CDR3 DNA: TGTGCCAGCAGCTTAGATCCTAGGTGGGAGCAGTTCTTC.

CDR3 bases: TGTGCCTGGAGTAGAGGTTTGAGCAATCAGCCCCAGCATTTT. Encoded protein: CAWSRGLSNQPQHF. The chain combines TRBV30 with TRBJ1-5; D not certain. This CDR3 region has 14 residues. V shed 2 bases and J shed 1 base, with 9 bases lying between them. Germline V gene data show CDR1 as GTSNPN and CDR2 as SVGIG (reference sequence).

The chain employs TRBV5-1 and TRBJ2-7, with a possible D match to TRBD2 (6 bases). Germline V gene data show CDR1 as SGHRS and CDR2 as YFSETQ. The CDR3 runs to 13 residues. Trimming took off 6 bases at V and 0 bases at J, with 10 bases between the two ends. The CDR3 sequence is CASTPGSSYEQYF. CDR3 coding DNA: TGCGCCAGCACCCCCGGGAGCTCCTACGAGCAGTACTTC.

This clone appeared once. V is TRBV27 and J is TRBJ1-1; possible D gene TRBD1, 5 bases. Trimming took off 5 bases at V and 1 base at J, with 17 bases between the two ends. From germline, CDR1 is MNHEY and CDR2 SMNVEV (reference sequence). This CDR3 has 16 amino acids. The CDR3 DNA follows: TGTGCCAGCAGTCCTCCACCCCCAACAGGGAACACTGAAGCTTTCTTT. Translation gives CASSPPPPTGNTEAFF.

The rearrangement links TRBV2 to TRBJ2-7; D may be TRBD2 (6 bases). This CDR3 region has 13 residues. Germline V gene sequence: CDR1 SNHLY, CDR2 FYNNEI. V was cut by 6 bases and J by 6 bases, with 15 bases left in between. The CDR3 reads CASSLLREREQYF. The CDR3 region has the DNA TGTGCCAGCAGCCTCCTCCGGGAGCGCGAGCAGTACTTC. Complete variable domain (other parts from reference TRBV2 and TRBJ2-7): EPEVTQTPSHQVTQMGQEVILRCVPISNHLYFYWYRQILGQKVEFLVSFYNNEISEKSEIFDDQFSVERPDGSNFTLKIRSTKLEDSAMYFCASSLLREREQYFGPGTRLTVT.

This clone was counted a single time. CDR3 protein: CSVEDRDRYYNEQFF. The DNA for the CDR3 is TGCAGCGTTGAAGACCGGGACAGATATTACAATGAGCAGTTCTTC. The chain employs TRBV29-1 and TRBJ2-1; 7 bases fit TRBD1. This CDR3 is 15 amino acids long. Germline V lookup: CDR1 SQVTM, CDR2 ANQGSEA. Losses at the gene ends were 0 bases for V and 4 bases for J; bases not matched to a gene: 6.

The rearrangement joins TRBV5-1 to TRBJ2-7; 9 nucleotides agree with TRBD2. V shed 0 bases, J shed 6 bases, and the junction held 7 bases outside the gene matches. CDR1 is SGHRS, CDR2 YFSETQ, per germline. The CDR3 totals 15 residues. The chain's CDR3 is CASSLDASGVLEQYF. As DNA, the CDR3 is TGCGCCAGCAGCTTGGATGCTAGCGGGGTTCTCGAGCAGTACTTC.

The chain recombines TRBV5-1 with TRBJ2-5, with D perhaps TRBD2 (5 bases). Germline lookup yields CDR1 SGHRS and CDR2 YFSETQ. There are 14 residues in the CDR3. Deletions cut 0 bases from V and 5 bases from J, with 11 bases between. The CDR3 nucleotides read TGCGCCAGCAGCTTGGGGCTAGGAGGTGAGACCCAGTACTTC. This gives the protein CASSLGLGGETQYF.

The chain joins TRBV10-3 to TRBJ1-2; possible D gene TRBD1, 6 bases. Trimming removed 10 bases at V and 7 bases at J, with 19 bases between. Germline V gene sequence: CDR1 ENHRY, CDR2 SYGVKD. CDR3 length: 13 residues. CDR3 amino acids: CATQTGIWSGYTF. The DNA for the CDR3 is TGTGCCACGCAAACAGGGATTTGGAGTGGCTACACCTTC.

The chain carries TRBV5-1 and TRBJ1-1, with 8 bases identical to TRBD1. This CDR3 spans 13 amino acids. J gave up 7 bases and V 4 bases, and 6 bases lay outside the gene matches. Germline V gene lookup returns CDR1 SGHRS and CDR2 YFSETQ. In DNA form, the CDR3 reads TGCGCCAGCAGCCTACAGGGGGACGGTGAAGCTTTCTTT. As protein: CASSLQGDGEAFF.

This chain connects TRBV5-8 to TRBJ1-4, with D possibly being TRBD1 (5 bases). The CDR3 has 16 amino acids. Germline CDR1 is SGHTS and CDR2 is YDEGEE. The V end lost 4 bases, the J end lost 8 bases, and 21 bases lay between the germline ends. CDR3 in DNA: TGTGCCAGCAGCCGCAGAAGGGGTATGGGAGGAGAAAAACTGTTTTTT. Its translation: CASSRRRGMGGEKLFF. The full variable domain, with the rest looked up from reference TRBV5-8 and TRBJ1-4, is EAGVTQSPTHLIKTRGQQATLRCSPISGHTSVYWYQQALGLGLQFLLWYDEGEERNRGNFPPRFSGRQFPNYSSELNVNALELEDSALYLCASSRRRGMGGEKLFFGSGTQLSVL.

The rearrangement joins TRBV2 to TRBJ2-3, with D possibly matching TRBD1 (5 bases). CDR1 is SNHLY, CDR2 FYNNEI, per germline. This CDR3 contains 15 residues. Trimming removed 6 bases from V and 2 bases from J, with 15 bases in between. The CDR3 DNA reads TGTGCCAGCAGGTGGGGCCCACCGAACACAGATACGCAGTATTTT. Amino acid sequence: CASRWGPPNTDTQYF.

This CDR3 is CASSPKAVGGGYTF. The CDR3 bases are TGCGCCAGCAGCCCCAAGGCGGTGGGAGGGGGCTACACCTTC. The chain is built from TRBV5-1 and TRBJ1-2; no clear D. The CDR3 has 14 amino acids. V shed 4 bases and J shed 8 bases, with 18 bases lying between them. Germline loops: CDR1 SGHRS, CDR2 YFSETQ.

The J gene is TRBJ1-2, the V gene TRBV6-6, with TRBD1 matching 8 bases. The length of the CDR3 is 15 residues. The trim removed 0 bases at V and 10 bases at J, leaving 10 bases unmatched. The germline V gene encodes CDR1 MNHNY and CDR2 SVGAGI (reference sequence). CDR3 sequence: CASSYSWGTGKDYTF. CDR3 sequence (DNA): TGTGCCAGCAGTTACTCTTGGGGGACAGGCAAGGACTACACCTTC.

This chain connects TRBV21-1 to TRBJ1-5; the listed D gene, TRBD1, was not tested against the DNA. TRBV21-1 constitutes a pseudogene. The CDR3 runs 18 residues. The CDR3 loop is CASSKGSPGQGYNQPQHF. DNA for the CDR3: TGTGCCAGCAGCAAAGGATCACCGGGACAGGGCTACAATCAGCCCCAGCATTTT.

In DNA form, the CDR3 reads TGTGCCAGCAGGGCCCCGGCGGGGAGGACCGGGGAGCTGTTTTTT. The encoded protein is CASRAPAGRTGELFF. The chain links TRBV28 to TRBJ2-2, with D possibly TRBD2 on 6 matching bases. Trimming cost V 6 bases and J 5 bases, with 16 bases left between them. The CDR3 spans 15 residues. Germline V gene lookup returns CDR1 MDHEN and CDR2 SYDVKM.

The V gene is TRBV9, the J gene TRBJ1-2; a weak D match, TRBD1 (6 bases). Germline V CDR1 and CDR2: SGDLS, YYNGEE. CDR3 length equals 15 residues. The V gene lost 3 bases and the J gene lost 7 bases, with 19 bases spanning the gap. CDR3 in amino acids: CASSGLQGFFPGYTF. Here the CDR3 DNA reads TGTGCCAGCAGCGGACTACAGGGCTTCTTCCCTGGCTACACCTTC.